This TCR beta chain was sequenced during a study of blood T cell repertoires in COVID-19. Study overall: From the United States, Italy and Spain came samples of acute and convalescent COVID-19.

The assay was immunoSEQ multiplex PCR, and TCRdb's table has in-frame clones only and misses some. The data contain 350,000 to 550,000 clones, 80% to 90% of them singletons. Germline V gene sequence: CDR1 SGHTA, CDR2 FQGTGA. The germline V and J ends were trimmed by 3 bases and 6 bases, with 16 bases remaining between them. The CDR3 runs to 15 residues. This receptor was obtained from a man aged 30 to 39 who had recovered from COVID-19. What was sequenced was PBMCs or T cells enriched from blood (not recorded which). The genes are TRBV7-3 and TRBJ2-3, with D possibly matching TRBD2 (6 bases). In nucleotides, the CDR3 is TGTGCCAGCAGCTTGAGGGAGGCGAGGGAGGATACGCAGTATTTT. It is translated as CASSLREAREDTQYF.